One and the same sample provided the 2 T cell receptor beta chains below, sequenced in a study of blood T cell repertoires in COVID-19. Here immunoSEQ multiplex PCR was the method, and the copy in TCRdb shows in-frame clones only, minus some. The data hold 50,000 or so clones, with about 90% observed a single time. Sequenced sample: peripheral blood. Every receptor here comes from a man older than 75 with acute or convalescent COVID-19.

The rearrangement joins TRBV19 to TRBJ2-2, with D perhaps TRBD2 (6 bases). CDR1 is LNHDA, CDR2 SQIVND, per germline (reference sequence). There are 15 residues in the CDR3. The V and J ends lost 3 bases and 3 bases respectively, with 11 bases between them. The CDR3 DNA reads TGTGCCAGTAGTATGGATCGACTAGACACCGGGGAGCTGTTTTTT. It translates to CASSMDRLDTGELFF.

This clone was counted once. The genes are TRBV19 and TRBJ2-3, with 12 bases aligning to TRBD2. V lost 4 bases, J lost 5 bases, and 10 bases stayed unmatched. There are 17 residues in the CDR3. Germline V gene data show CDR1 as LNHDA and CDR2 as SQIVND (reference sequence). The CDR3 loop is CASSTSRLAGEIDTQYF. The CDR3 nucleotides are TGTGCCAGTAGTACCTCTCGACTAGCGGGGGAAATAGATACGCAGTATTTT.